This T cell receptor beta chain was sequenced for a study of T-cell reconstitution after alpha-beta-depleted transplantation in children. Germline trimming cut 1 base from V and 2 bases from J; bases unmatched to any gene: 5. CDR1 LNHNV and CDR2 YYDKDF come from the germline V gene (reference sequence). The CDR3 loop spans 15 amino acids. The table lists this clonotype with many counts. Unique molecular identifiers were incorporated during preparation of the TCRbeta library. In TCRdb, the PCR reads were re-called with MiXCR into one record per CDR3 protein. The sample has some 640,000 distinct CDR3 sequences; 16% are singletons.

This chain uses TRBV15 with TRBJ2-7, with TRBD1 identical over 7 bases. The sample consisted of PBMCs from the stem cell graft donor, taken from the stem cell graft. This sequence originates from a human donor who donated a stem cell graft to a child with acute myeloid leukemia. In nucleotides, the CDR3 is TGTGCCACCAGCAGAGTTAAGGGGGCGGCCTACGAGCAGTACTTC. This sequence encodes CATSRVKGAAYEQYF.